This is a list of T cell receptor beta chains from one sample in a study of glioma-infiltrating T cells after dendritic cell vaccination. Assay: immunoSEQ multiplex PCR; the TCRdb copy retains only in-frame clones and omits some. The data hold over 65,000 clones, with about 85% observed a single time. Source: blood, taken after dendritic cell vaccination. These receptors all stem from a human donor with glioblastoma. The CDR3 runs from the conserved cysteine through the conserved F or W. Fields, in order: clone size, V gene, D gene, J gene, CDR3 DNA, CDR3 protein. The D gene is left open where the match is weak. Where a row states a size, it is once, few, many or the class of an expanded clone; other rows omit it.

>.|TRBV6-5|.|TRBJ2-7
TGTGCCAGCAGTTACTCTCTGGACAGTAGCTCCTACGAGCAGTACTTC
CASSYSLDSSSYEQYF
>few|TRBV19|TRBD1|TRBJ1-5
TGTGCCAGTGACCCCGGGACAGGAATCAATCAGCCCCAGCATTTT
CASDPGTGINQPQHF
>.|TRBV2|TRBD1|TRBJ1-6
TGTGCCAGCAGTGAGGACCCACCCTCAGGGGGCCCGAATTCACCCCTCCACTTT
CASSEDPPSGGPNSPLHF
>.|TRBV7-9|.|TRBJ1-5
TGTGCCAGCAACCTCCTCCGGTACAGGGAGGGGAGCAATCAGCCCCAGCATTTT
CASNLLRYREGSNQPQHF
>.|TRBV10-3|TRBD1|TRBJ1-2
TGTGCCATCAGTGAACCGGGACAGGGAACCTATGGCTACACCTTC
CAISEPGQGTYGYTF
>.|TRBV5-1|.|TRBJ2-2
TGCGCCAGCAGCTTGGCCCCAGCGGGGAACACCGGGGAGCTGTTTTTT
CASSLAPAGNTGELFF
>once|TRBV7-3|.|TRBJ2-3
TGTGCCAGCAGCTTACGCATTACGGGGCTAGCGTCTAGCACAGATACGCAGTATTTT
CASSLRITGLASSTDTQYF
>.|TRBV19|TRBD2|TRBJ2-4
TGTGCCAGTAGTGATAGCGGGAGGGCCGGCATTCAGTACTTC
CASSDSGRAGIQYF
>.|TRBV6-1|TRBD2|TRBJ2-5
TGTGCCAGTGACCGTCAGCGGGAGCGGACCCAGTACTTC
CASDRQRERTQYF
>few|TRBV7-7|TRBD2|TRBJ2-1
TGTGCCAGCAGCACAGGGGTTAGCGGGAGCTCCTACAATGAGCAGTTCTTC
CASSTGVSGSSYNEQFF
>.|TRBV11-2|.|TRBJ1-1
TGTGCCAGCAGCCCACGACAGCCAGAAGCTTTCTTT
CASSPRQPEAFF
>once|TRBV14|TRBD2|TRBJ2-1
TGTGCCAGCAGCCAACTAGCGGGGGACTTGGGCGAGCAGTTCTTC
CASSQLAGDLGEQFF
>.|TRBV18|.|TRBJ2-7
TGTGCCAGCTCGCCGGTCGTTTCCCTCTCCTACGAGCAGTACTTC
CASSPVVSLSYEQYF
>few|TRBV4-1|.|TRBJ1-1
TGCGCCAGCAGCCAAGGGGGGGGTCCAAGCACTGAAGCTTTCTTT
CASSQGGGPSTEAFF
>.|TRBV15|TRBD1|TRBJ2-7
TGTGCCGCCAACCCGGACAGGGGGATCTACGAGCAGTACTTC
CAANPDRGIYEQYF
>.|TRBV9|TRBD2|TRBJ2-3
TGTGCCAGCAGCGTAGCATCTAGCGGGGGGGTGGGCACAGATACGCAGTATTTT
CASSVASSGGVGTDTQYF
>.|TRBV15|TRBD1|TRBJ1-5
TGTGCCACCAGCAGTTCAGGGGGCGTGAATCAGCCCCAGCATTTT
CATSSSGGVNQPQHF
>.|TRBV6-5|.|TRBJ2-5
.
CASSSSTGWLQYF
>.|TRBV18|.|TRBJ2-3
TGTGCCAGCTCCCTACAGGCAGATACGCAGTATTTT
CASSLQADTQYF
>.|TRBV5-6|.|TRBJ1-1
TGTGCCAGCAGCTTGCGGCAAACAGGTAACACTGAAGCTTTCTTT
CASSLRQTGNTEAFF
>.|TRBV19|TRBD1|TRBJ2-7
TGTGCCAGTAGTGTCGGACAGGGGTTCTACGAGCAGTACTTC
CASSVGQGFYEQYF
>.|TRBV5-6|.|TRBJ2-7
TGTGCCAGCAGCTTGGAGCAGGCAGGGACTTACGAGCAGTACTTC
CASSLEQAGTYEQYF
>.|TRBV6-5|.|TRBJ1-4
TGTGCCAGCAGTCGGGCGGGCGAAAAACTGTTTTTT
CASSRAGEKLFF
>.|TRBV28|.|TRBJ2-7
TGTGCCAGCAATCTCCAGCGCTCCTACGAGCAGTACTTC
CASNLQRSYEQYF
>.|TRBV6-1|.|TRBJ2-7
TGTGCCAGCAGTGATGTGGGGGGCTACGAGCAGTACTTC
CASSDVGGYEQYF
>.|TRBV5-5|.|TRBJ2-6
TGTGCCAGCAGCTTGGGAGGGCTTGGGGCCAACGTCCTGACTTTC
CASSLGGLGANVLTF
>.|TRBV5-6|TRBD1|TRBJ2-1
TGTGCCAGCAGCACAGGGGGGCAGGGGGTTTATGAGCAGTTCTTC
CASSTGGQGVYEQFF
>.|TRBV28|.|TRBJ2-7
TGTGCCAGCAGCGATACCAAGGACAGCTCCTACGAGCAGTACTTC
CASSDTKDSSYEQYF
>.|TRBV6-1|TRBD1|TRBJ2-3
TGTGCCAGCAGTGGGAGACCGGGACAGGGACAGACAGATACGCAGTATTTT
CASSGRPGQGQTDTQYF
>.|TRBV5-8|.|TRBJ1-2
TGTGCCAGCAGCTTGTGGATAGGAGCCCAAGTCTATGGCTACACCTTC
CASSLWIGAQVYGYTF
>.|TRBV5-1|TRBD1|TRBJ1-2
TGCGCCAGCAGCTTGGAGGAGGGGGCGGATGGGTATGGCTACACCTTC
CASSLEEGADGYGYTF
>.|TRBV13|TRBD1|TRBJ2-5
TGTGCCAGCAGCGGACAGGGGGGACAAGAGACCCAGTACTTC
CASSGQGGQETQYF
>few|TRBV6-5|.|TRBJ1-2
TGTGCCAGCAGAGAGGACAGCCTGGTGGGAGGCTACACCTTC
CASREDSLVGGYTF
>.|TRBV5-1|TRBD1|TRBJ2-6
TGCGCCAGCAGCTTGGGACAGGGGAGCTCTGGGGCCAACGTCCTGACTTTC
CASSLGQGSSGANVLTF
>.|TRBV10-3|TRBD1|TRBJ2-1
TGTGCCAGCAGTTACAGTCCGACAGGGGGCCTCTACAATGAGCAGTTCTTC
CASSYSPTGGLYNEQFF
>.|TRBV4-1|TRBD1|TRBJ1-2
TGCGCCAGCAGCCAAGCCTGGGTGGACAGGACTAACTATGGCTACACCTTC
CASSQAWVDRTNYGYTF
>.|TRBV5-1|.|TRBJ1-1
TGCGCCAGCAGCTTGTCTGTACAGAACACTGAAGCTTTCTTT
CASSLSVQNTEAFF
>.|TRBV7-2|.|TRBJ2-7
TGTGCCAGCAGCTTTGTGGGGCCGAGCACCTACGAGCAGTACTTC
CASSFVGPSTYEQYF
>.|TRBV10-2|TRBD1|TRBJ2-7
TGCGCCAGCAGTTTCCCCGGGACAGGGTACGAGCAGTACTTC
CASSFPGTGYEQYF
>.|TRBV11-3|TRBD2|TRBJ2-5
TGTGCCAGCAGCGCCGGACTAGCGGGAGGGGAAGAGACCCAGTACTTC
CASSAGLAGGEETQYF
>.|TRBV27|TRBD1|TRBJ1-4
TGTGCCAGCAGTTCCGGATTCGGACAGGTTGAAAAACTGTTTTTT
CASSSGFGQVEKLFF
>.|TRBV5-6|.|TRBJ1-2
TGTGCCAGCAGCTCTGGTCTAACCGAAGGAGTTAACTATGGCTACACCTTC
CASSSGLTEGVNYGYTF
>.|TRBV5-1|.|TRBJ2-7
TGCGCCAGCAAGGGGGAGTACGAGCAGTACTTC
CASKGEYEQYF
>.|TRBV2|.|TRBJ1-1
TGTGCCAGCAGTGACAGGCAGTGGACTGAAGCTTTCTTT
CASSDRQWTEAFF
>.|TRBV9|.|TRBJ2-7
TGTGCCAGCAGCGTAGAAGAGACTTACGGCGAGCAGTACTTC
CASSVEETYGEQYF
>.|TRBV27|TRBD2|TRBJ2-1
TGTGCCAGCAGCAGCGGGACTAGCGGCTATGAGCAGTTCTTC
CASSSGTSGYEQFF
>.|TRBV19|TRBD1|TRBJ2-1
TGTGCCAGTAGTATAGCCGACAGGGCCACCTACAATGAGCAGTTCTTC
CASSIADRATYNEQFF
>.|TRBV7-9|TRBD1|TRBJ1-1
TGTGCCAGCAGCTTCCGACAGGGTTCAAGCACTGAAGCTTTCTTT
CASSFRQGSSTEAFF
>.|TRBV28|.|TRBJ1-5
TGTGCCAGCAGTTTGGTGGGTCGGGGGACGAGGCAGCCCCAGCATTTT
CASSLVGRGTRQPQHF
>.|TRBV7-6|TRBD1|TRBJ1-2
TGTGCCAGCAGCTCACAGGGGGCGCGGGGAGGCTACACCTTC
CASSSQGARGGYTF
>once|TRBV7-9|.|TRBJ2-6
TGTGCCAGCAGCTCACAGGGTGCCCCTGAGGCCAACGTCCTGACTTTC
CASSSQGAPEANVLTF
>.|TRBV19|.|TRBJ2-3
TGTGCCAGCTCCCCAGCTCCACCGGGAAAAAATACGCAGTATTTT
CASSPAPPGKNTQYF
>.|TRBV9|TRBD2|TRBJ2-5
TGTGCCAGCAGCCCTCGGACTAGCGGGGGGGCGGGAGAGACCCAGTACTTC
CASSPRTSGGAGETQYF
>.|TRBV18|.|TRBJ1-5
TGTGCCAGCTCACCGAACAGGGAGGGCTTAGGGCAACAGCCCCAGCATTTT
CASSPNREGLGQQPQHF
>once|TRBV7-3|.|TRBJ2-1
TGTGCCAGCAGCCCTCAGCAGGGTATCCTTTACAATGAGCAGTTCTTC
CASSPQQGILYNEQFF
>.|TRBV6-1|TRBD1|TRBJ2-7
TGTGCCAGCAGTAGTTTGGCGACAGGGCGGTACGAGCAGTACTTC
CASSSLATGRYEQYF
>.|TRBV28|.|TRBJ1-5
TGTGCCAGCAATGTTGGGGGCGTCAGTCAGCCCCAGCATTTT
CASNVGGVSQPQHF
>.|TRBV18|TRBD2|TRBJ2-7
TGTGCCAGCTCACCACCAGGGGGACTAGTCTCCTACGAGCAGTACTTC
CASSPPGGLVSYEQYF
>.|TRBV6-1|TRBD1|TRBJ2-3
TGTGCCAGCATCCGCGGACAGGGGGTCACAGATACGCAGTATTTT
CASIRGQGVTDTQYF
>.|TRBV7-2|.|TRBJ1-3
TGTGCCAGCAGCCCCCTTGGAAACACCATATATTTT
CASSPLGNTIYF